Shown below are 16 T cell receptor beta chains from a single sample sequenced in a study of response to subunit inactivated influenza vaccine. TCRdb recomputed calls from the RT-PCR reads with MiXCR, one row per CDR3 protein. The table records 200,000 to 300,000 distinct CDR3 sequences, 10% to 15% of them present only once. Material: non-naive T cells sorted from PBMCs, obtained around 14 days before vaccination. Source of these receptors: a man aged 50 to 59 who received an inactivated influenza vaccine.

This clonotype showed up many times. V is TRBV12-3 or TRBV12-4 and J is TRBJ2-7; maybe TRBD1 (5 bases). V lost 5 bases and J 7 bases, leaving 15 bases between the germline ends. The CDR3 is 13 amino acids. The CDR3 DNA sequence: TGTGCCAGCAGTGATAGGGGTGCCGGGGAGCAGTACTTC. Translated, it gives CASSDRGAGEQYF.

This sequence joins TRBV6-7 and TRBJ2-5; D is possibly TRBD1 (5 bases). TRBV6-7 qualifies as an ORF whose function is uncertain. The CDR3 runs to 15 residues. Trimming removed 2 bases at V and 2 bases at J, with 12 bases between. DNA for the CDR3: TGTGCCAGCAGTTACGAGACAGCGATACAAGAGACCCAGTACTTC. It yields the protein CASSYETAIQETQYF.

This clonotype was seen a few times. The J gene is TRBJ2-3, the V gene TRBV10-3, with D perhaps TRBD2 (5 bases). CDR1 and CDR2 from the germline V gene are ENHRY and SYGVKD. The CDR3 is 16 amino acids. Trimming cost V 0 bases and J 6 bases, with 16 bases left between them. The CDR3 region is CAISESVGPRGDTQYF. The CDR3, as DNA: TGTGCCATCAGTGAGTCGGTAGGACCACGAGGGGATACGCAGTATTTT.

This clonotype was picked up many times. This chain joins TRBV4-3 and TRBJ2-7; 7 bases map to TRBD2. Germline V gene sequence: CDR1 LGHNA, CDR2 YSLEER. J gave up 5 bases and V 0 bases, and 7 bases lay outside the gene matches. The CDR3 runs 15 residues. CDR3 in amino acids: CASSQDPGGFDEQYF. CDR3 bases: TGCGCCAGCAGCCAAGATCCCGGGGGGTTCGACGAGCAGTACTTC.

The gene calls are TRBV2 and TRBJ2-3, with TRBD2 matching over 11 bases. The CDR3 runs to 16 residues. The germline V gene encodes CDR1 SNHLY and CDR2 FYNNEI. The J segment lost 0 bases and the V segment lost 7 bases, leaving 6 bases of the junction unmatched. Here the CDR3 reads CASTPRLAGSTDTQYF. The DNA of the CDR3 is TGTGCCAGCACGCCCAGACTAGCGGGAAGCACAGATACGCAGTATTTT.

The chain joins TRBV9 to TRBJ2-1, with unresolved D. CDR3 length equals 14 residues. Germline V gene sequence: CDR1 SGDLS, CDR2 YYNGEE. Deletions cut 0 bases from V and 4 bases from J, with 8 bases between. CDR3 sequence: CASSVAGQYNEQFF. DNA of the CDR3: TGTGCCAGCAGCGTAGCTGGGCAGTACAATGAGCAGTTCTTC.

The chain's CDR3 is CASSQRYMGETQYF. CDR3 DNA: TGCGCCAGCAGCCAACGTTACATGGGGGAGACCCAGTACTTC. The rearrangement links TRBV4-1 to TRBJ2-5; D is unclear. Germline CDR1 reads MGHRA; CDR2 reads YSYEKL. With 2 bases removed from V and 5 bases from J, the gap between germline ends came to 12 bases. The CDR3 sequence is 14 residues long.

The table lists this clonotype with many counts. J is TRBJ1-1 and V is TRBV3-1, with no clear D. The CDR3 covers 13 residues. Germline V gives CDR1 LGHDT, CDR2 YNNKEL (reference sequence). V lost 4 bases, J lost 4 bases, and 10 bases lay in between. This CDR3 is CASSRSEVTEAFF. The CDR3 nucleotides are TGTGCCAGCAGCCGAAGCGAGGTCACTGAAGCTTTCTTT.

The rearrangement uses TRBV11-1 and TRBJ2-1; 16 bases map to TRBD2. Trimming took 5 bases from V and 4 from J; bases not matched to a gene: 11. Germline V CDR1 and CDR2: SGHAT, FQDESV (reference sequence). This CDR3 contains 19 residues. CDR3 amino acids: CASSPHWGLAGGMYNEQFF. The CDR3 DNA reads as TGTGCCAGCAGCCCCCACTGGGGACTAGCGGGAGGGATGTACAATGAGCAGTTCTTC.

This clonotype was detected only a few times. CDR3 sequence reads: CASSLEGHGWGYEQYF. CDR3 nucleotide sequence: TGTGCCAGCAGCTTAGAGGGACACGGCTGGGGGTACGAGCAGTACTTC. The genes are TRBV7-2 and TRBJ2-7, with D tentatively TRBD1 (6 bases). Germline V CDR1 and CDR2: SGHTA, FQGNSA. V dropped 1 base and J dropped 4 bases, with 17 bases sitting between them. The CDR3 has 16 amino acids.

This chain connects TRBV12-3 or TRBV12-4 to TRBJ2-5; possible D gene TRBD1, 5 bases. Trimming removed 0 bases from V and 5 bases from J, with 16 bases in between. The CDR3 spans 16 residues. The chain's CDR3 is CASSLANGRAGETQYF. The DNA for the CDR3 is TGTGCCAGCAGTTTAGCAAACGGCAGGGCTGGGGAGACCCAGTACTTC.

J is TRBJ2-1 and V is TRBV12-3 or TRBV12-4, with D possibly being TRBD2 (6 bases). The V and J ends lost 6 bases and 9 bases respectively, with 15 bases between them. The CDR3 has 13 residues. The CDR3 reads CASSRWRASEQFF. CDR3 nucleotide sequence: TGTGCCAGCAGCCGCTGGAGGGCGAGTGAGCAGTTCTTC.

This clonotype has a count of ten or more. The rearrangement links TRBV10-3 to TRBJ2-2, with 9 nucleotides matching TRBD2. The CDR3 sequence is 17 residues long. V shed 7 bases and J 1 base; nucleotides not matched to a gene: 10. Germline loops: CDR1 ENHRY, CDR2 SYGVKD. In DNA, the CDR3 is TGTGCCATCACGGATAGCGGGAGCTTTGGGAACACCGGGGAGCTGTTTTTT. It yields the protein CAITDSGSFGNTGELFF.

This clonotype was detected a few times. The chain joins TRBV5-6 to TRBJ2-1; 11 bases are a match to TRBD1. V shed 3 bases, J shed 8 bases, and the junction held 7 bases outside the gene matches. CDR1 and CDR2 from the germline V gene are SGHDT and YYEEEE. The CDR3 consists of 15 residues. DNA of the CDR3: TGTGCCAGCAGCTCTGGACAGGGGGCTTGGGATGAGCAGTTCTTC. It encodes CASSSGQGAWDEQFF.

This clonotype has just a few counts. The chain's CDR3 is CAISESTSAFQETQYF. CDR3 bases: TGTGCCATCAGTGAATCGACTAGCGCCTTCCAAGAGACCCAGTACTTC. The chain carries TRBV10-3 and TRBJ2-5; 8 bases are shared with TRBD2. The CDR3 is made up of 16 amino acids. V gave up 3 bases and J gave up 1 base; unmatched junction bases: 7. From germline, CDR1 is ENHRY and CDR2 SYGVKD.

V and J are TRBV16 and TRBJ2-7; D ambiguous. Germline V CDR1 and CDR2: KGHSY, FQNENV. V was cut by 4 bases and J by 0 bases, with 16 bases left in between. This CDR3 region has 16 residues. CDR3 nucleotides: TGTGCCAGCAGCCTCTCGCTGGGGTTAAGCTCCTACGAGCAGTACTTC. As protein: CASSLSLGLSSYEQYF.